This TCR beta chain stems from a study of response to subunit inactivated influenza vaccine. V lost 5 bases to trimming and J lost 1 base, with 8 bases between them. The CDR3 loop spans 13 amino acids. MiXCR, run by TCRdb on the RT-PCR reads, gives a single entry per CDR3 protein. The sample lists around 580,000 distinct CDR3 sequences, 10% to 15% occurring once. Study-wide results and limits: Researchers suggested that each seasonal influenza vaccination recruits few new T cells.

This clonotype was detected ten times or more. The antigen remains unidentified. The sample here was PBMCs from blood, taken on the day of vaccination. The origin of this receptor is a man in his fifties who received an inactivated influenza vaccine. The chain uses TRBV12-3 or TRBV12-4 and TRBJ2-5; maybe TRBD1 (6 bases). The CDR3 DNA reads TGTGCCAGCAGTCTCAGGGGCCAAGAGACCCAGTACTTC. Protein: CASSLRGQETQYF.